A single T cell receptor (beta chain) is shown here with its context. Repertoires were generated with immunoSEQ multiplex PCR, while TCRdb's copy carries only in-frame clones and drops some. The sample consists of tens of thousands of clones, 55% to 80% of them appearing once. In germline, CDR1 is KGHDR, CDR2 SFDVKD. V gave up 4 bases and J gave up 6 bases, with 3 bases separating them. The length of the CDR3 is 11 residues. The data were obtained in a study of blood T cell repertoires in COVID-19. Sequenced: peripheral blood. J is TRBJ2-1 and V is TRBV24-1; D unresolved. The receptor's source is a woman in her seventies with COVID-19, enrolled during active disease. This chain's CDR3 is CATSDSNEQFF. In DNA form, the CDR3 reads TGTGCCACCAGTGACTCCAATGAGCAGTTCTTC.